This is a list of T cell receptor beta chains from one sample in a study of CD8+ T cells in alopecia areata. Here immunoSEQ multiplex PCR was the method, and the copy in TCRdb shows in-frame clones only, minus some. The sample includes 200,000 to 250,000 clones, 64% seen only once; the top ten take 4.2%. Sample: CD4+ T cells sorted from blood, taken at week 4, from a patient treated with tofacitinib. Receptor source: a human donor with alopecia areata. Each CDR3 is given with its conserved first and last residue. A D gene is named only where the DNA matches it firmly. The listing skips clone size in some rows; elsewhere it reads once, few, many or a size class.

j_gene | abundance | v_gene | d_gene | CDR3aa | CDR3nt
TRBJ2-4 | . | TRBV11-2 | . | CASSSEVLGSKNIQYF | TGTGCCAGCAGCTCTGAGGTGCTGGGATCCAAAAACATTCAGTACTTC
TRBJ2-5 | . | TRBV2 | . | CASRVETQYF | TGTGCCAGCAGGGTAGAGACCCAGTACTTC
TRBJ2-2 | . | TRBV2 | . | CASSATSLTGELFF | TGTGCCAGCAGTGCAACTAGCTTGACCGGGGAGCTGTTTTTT
TRBJ1-2 | . | TRBV2 | TRBD1 | CASRVQGFGGYTF | TGTGCCAGCAGGGTACAGGGGTTCGGTGGCTACACCTTC
TRBJ2-1 | . | TRBV7-2 | . | CASTSSRKYKQFF | TGTGCCAGCACAAGTTCTCGGAAATATAAGCAGTTCTTC
TRBJ1-6 | . | TRBV18 | TRBD1 | CASSPGQGSRSPLHF | TGTGCCAGCTCACCAGGACAGGGAAGTCGATCACCCCTCCACTTT
TRBJ2-2 | . | TRBV4-2 | . | CASSQTGSTGELFF | TGTGCCAGCAGCCAAACGGGTTCCACCGGGGAGCTGTTTTTT
TRBJ2-5 | few | TRBV2 | . | CASRTDQETQYF | TGTGCCAGCAGGACTGACCAAGAGACCCAGTACTTC
TRBJ2-3 | . | TRBV15 | TRBD1 | CATSTYWTGEDTQYF | TGTGCCACCAGCACCTACTGGACAGGGGAAGATACGCAGTATTTT
TRBJ1-1 | . | TRBV29-1 | TRBD1 | CSVAGTVNTEAFF | TGCAGCGTAGCCGGGACAGTGAACACTGAAGCTTTCTTT
TRBJ2-5 | . | TRBV30 | . | CAWNFGGGETQYF | TGTGCCTGGAATTTTGGGGGTGGAGAGACCCAGTACTTC
TRBJ1-5 | . | TRBV27 | . | CASSLSRARDQPQHF | TGTGCCAGCAGTTTAAGCAGGGCGCGAGATCAGCCCCAGCATTTT
TRBJ2-5 | . | TRBV7-2 | . | CASSPGLQETQYF | TGTGCCAGCAGTCCAGGGTTGCAAGAGACCCAGTACTTC
TRBJ2-3 | . | TRBV6-5 | TRBD1 | CASSYNPDRVEDTQYF | TGTGCCAGCAGTTACAATCCCGACAGGGTAGAAGATACGCAGTATTTT
TRBJ2-5 | few | TRBV2 | . | CASSPGRIRSLQETQYF | TGTGCCAGCAGTCCAGGGAGGATTCGGAGTCTGCAAGAGACCCAGTACTTC
TRBJ2-7 | . | TRBV27 | . | CASRRLRSYEQYF | TGTGCCAGCAGGAGACTGCGCTCCTACGAGCAGTACTTC
TRBJ2-5 | . | TRBV19 | TRBD2 | CASKATTSGLSRETQYF | TGTGCCAGTAAGGCGACGACTAGCGGACTTTCGAGAGAGACCCAGTACTTC
TRBJ1-5 | . | TRBV10-3 | . | CAISEGTGALSNQPQHF | TGTGCCATCAGTGAGGGGACGGGGGCACTTAGCAATCAGCCCCAGCATTTT
TRBJ1-2 | . | TRBV7-9 | . | CASSHDSYGYTF | TGTGCCAGCAGTCATGACAGCTATGGCTACACCTTC
TRBJ1-2 | . | TRBV5-6 | . | CASSYIDLTGGYTF | TGTGCCAGCAGTTACATAGACCTCACAGGAGGCTACACCTTC
TRBJ2-7 | once | TRBV29-1 | . | CSALTGSYEQYF | TGCAGCGCACTCACCGGCTCCTACGAGCAGTACTTC
TRBJ1-1 | . | TRBV7-9 | . | CASSLQGGGTEAFF | TGTGCCAGCAGCCTTCAGGGAGGCGGCACTGAAGCTTTCTTT
TRBJ1-2 | few | TRBV29-1 | TRBD1 | CSVGTGGDYGYTF | TGCAGCGTCGGGACAGGGGGCGACTATGGCTACACCTTC
TRBJ2-1 | . | TRBV7-9 | . | CASSPLRGGYNEQFF | TGTGCCAGCAGTCCGCTAAGAGGGGGATACAATGAGCAGTTCTTC
TRBJ1-1 | . | TRBV29-1 | . | CSVPNIDRTEAFF | TGCAGCGTCCCTAATATTGACCGCACTGAAGCTTTCTTT
TRBJ2-5 | . | TRBV7-9 | TRBD2 | CASSGGGQETQYF | TGTGCCAGCAGCGGCGGGGGCCAAGAGACCCAGTACTTC
TRBJ1-5 | . | TRBV2 | TRBD1 | CASSTRDRGIQPQHF | TGTGCCAGCAGTACCCGGGACAGGGGAATTCAGCCCCAGCATTTT
TRBJ1-2 | . | TRBV7-2 | . | CASSGRVNYGYTF | TGTGCCAGCAGCGGCCGGGTTAACTATGGCTACACCTTC
TRBJ1-5 | . | TRBV2 | . | CANSKDSNQPQHF | TGTGCCAACTCGAAGGATAGCAATCAGCCCCAGCATTTT
TRBJ2-1 | . | TRBV29-1 | . | CSGGKLSSYNEQFF | TGCAGCGGAGGGAAACTGAGCTCCTACAATGAGCAGTTCTTC
TRBJ2-2 | . | TRBV6-6 | TRBD2 | CASSWRGGRTGELFF | TGTGCCAGCAGTTGGCGGGGGGGCCGCACCGGGGAGCTGTTTTTT
TRBJ1-1 | . | TRBV11-2 | . | CASSFLRAMNTEAFF | TGTGCCAGCAGCTTTCTCAGGGCCATGAACACTGAAGCTTTCTTT
TRBJ2-4 | . | TRBV5-1 | . | CASSEAGDPLAKNIQYF | TGCGCCAGCAGCGAGGCAGGGGATCCTTTGGCCAAAAACATTCAGTACTTC
TRBJ1-2 | . | TRBV30 | TRBD1 | CAWRGAGGYYGYTF | TGTGCCTGGAGAGGTGCAGGGGGATACTATGGCTACACCTTC